The present TCR beta chain was sequenced within a study of shared clonotypes between healthy human individuals. Study-level information: Per donor, three plates held CD4 naive cells, three held CD4 memory, two held CD8 naive and one held CD8 memory.

DNA at approximately 200 ng, 30,000 or so T cell genomes, went into sorted-subset replicate PCRs. This table comes from immunoSEQ multiplex PCR, and its TCRdb copy is limited to in-frame clones, with some not included. This sample carries about 2.3 million clones, more than 85% of them seen once, and the ten largest clones take about 0.39%. As to this clone: Its matching antigen is unknown.

Findings and limits, study-wide: Roughly 4.6% of naive CD4 clonotypes were common to a handful of donors. Lower generation probabilities were found for non-shared clonotypes than for those shared by all four donors.

The source of this sequence is a young man in good health. Some clones in this sample may be carry-over from other donors' samples. The source material was naive CD4+ T cells from PBMCs. This sample's subset: CD45RA+ positively selected.

In DNA, the CDR3 is TGTGCCAGCACCTCGGGTGAGCGGTCCCGGGAGCTGTTTTTT. This sequence encodes CASTSGERSRELFF. The rearrangement uses TRBV27 and TRBJ2-2; possible D gene TRBD2, 5 bases. The CDR3 contains 14 residues. Germline CDR1 reads MNHEY; CDR2 reads SMNVEV (reference sequence). The V and J ends lost 7 bases and 9 bases respectively, with 18 bases between them.